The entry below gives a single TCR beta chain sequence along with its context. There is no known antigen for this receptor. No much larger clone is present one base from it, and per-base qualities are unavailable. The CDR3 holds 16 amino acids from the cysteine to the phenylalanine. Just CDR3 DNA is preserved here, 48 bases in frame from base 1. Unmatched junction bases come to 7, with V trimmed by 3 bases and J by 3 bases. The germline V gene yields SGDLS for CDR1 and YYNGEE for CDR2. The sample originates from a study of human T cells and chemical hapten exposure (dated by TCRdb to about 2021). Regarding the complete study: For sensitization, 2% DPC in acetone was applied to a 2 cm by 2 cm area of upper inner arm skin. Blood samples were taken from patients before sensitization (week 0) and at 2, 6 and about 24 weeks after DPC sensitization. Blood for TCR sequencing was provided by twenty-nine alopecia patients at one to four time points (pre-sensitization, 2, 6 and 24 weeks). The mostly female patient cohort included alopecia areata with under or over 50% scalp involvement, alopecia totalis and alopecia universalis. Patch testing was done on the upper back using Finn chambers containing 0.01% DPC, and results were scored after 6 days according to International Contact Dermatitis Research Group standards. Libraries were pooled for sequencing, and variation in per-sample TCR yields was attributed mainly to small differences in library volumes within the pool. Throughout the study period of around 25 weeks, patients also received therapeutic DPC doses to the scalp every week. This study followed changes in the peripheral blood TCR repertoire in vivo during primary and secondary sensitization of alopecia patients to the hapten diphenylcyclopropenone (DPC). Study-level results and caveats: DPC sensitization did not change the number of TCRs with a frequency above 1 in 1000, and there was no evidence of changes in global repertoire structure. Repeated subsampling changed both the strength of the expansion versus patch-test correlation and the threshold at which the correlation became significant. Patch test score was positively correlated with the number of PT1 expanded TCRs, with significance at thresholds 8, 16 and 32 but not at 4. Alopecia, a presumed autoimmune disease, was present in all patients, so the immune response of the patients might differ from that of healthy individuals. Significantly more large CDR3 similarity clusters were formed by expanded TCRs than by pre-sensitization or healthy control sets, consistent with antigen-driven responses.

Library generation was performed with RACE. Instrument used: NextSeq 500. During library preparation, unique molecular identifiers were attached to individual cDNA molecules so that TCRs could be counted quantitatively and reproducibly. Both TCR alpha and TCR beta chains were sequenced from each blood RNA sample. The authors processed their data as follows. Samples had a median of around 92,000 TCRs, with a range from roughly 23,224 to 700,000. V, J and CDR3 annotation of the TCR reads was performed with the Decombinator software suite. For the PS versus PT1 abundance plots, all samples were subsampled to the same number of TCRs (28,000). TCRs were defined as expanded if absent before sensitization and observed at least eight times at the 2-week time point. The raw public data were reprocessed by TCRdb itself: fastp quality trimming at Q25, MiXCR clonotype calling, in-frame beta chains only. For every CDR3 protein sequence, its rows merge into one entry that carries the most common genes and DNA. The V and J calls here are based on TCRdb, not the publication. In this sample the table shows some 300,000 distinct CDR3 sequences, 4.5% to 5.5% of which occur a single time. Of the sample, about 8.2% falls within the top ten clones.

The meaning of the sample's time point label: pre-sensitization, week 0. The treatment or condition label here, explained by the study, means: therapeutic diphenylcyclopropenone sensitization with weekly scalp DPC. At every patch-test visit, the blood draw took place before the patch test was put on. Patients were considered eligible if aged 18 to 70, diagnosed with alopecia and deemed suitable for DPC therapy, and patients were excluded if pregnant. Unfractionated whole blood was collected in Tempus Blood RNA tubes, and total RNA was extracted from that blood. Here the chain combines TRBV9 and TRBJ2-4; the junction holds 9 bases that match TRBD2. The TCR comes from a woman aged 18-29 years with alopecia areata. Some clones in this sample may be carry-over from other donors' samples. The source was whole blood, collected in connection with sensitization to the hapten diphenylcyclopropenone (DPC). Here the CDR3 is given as CASSGRLAVVKNIQYF. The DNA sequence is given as TGTGCCAGCAGCGGCCGACTAGCGGTTGTCAAAAACATTCAGTACTTC.